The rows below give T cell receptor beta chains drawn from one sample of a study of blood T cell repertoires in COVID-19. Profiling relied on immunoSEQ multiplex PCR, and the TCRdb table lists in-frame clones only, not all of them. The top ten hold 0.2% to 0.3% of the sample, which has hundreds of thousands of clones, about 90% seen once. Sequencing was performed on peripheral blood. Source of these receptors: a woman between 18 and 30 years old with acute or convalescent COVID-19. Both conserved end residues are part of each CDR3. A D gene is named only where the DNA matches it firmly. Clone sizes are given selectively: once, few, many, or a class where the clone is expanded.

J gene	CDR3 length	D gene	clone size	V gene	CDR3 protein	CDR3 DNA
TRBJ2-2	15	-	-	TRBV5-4	CASSPQQGSTGELFF	TGTGCCAGCAGCCCCCAACAGGGCTCCACCGGGGAGCTGTTTTTT
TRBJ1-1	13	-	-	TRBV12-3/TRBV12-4	CASSLFGGTEAFF	TGTGCCAGCAGTTTGTTTGGCGGCACTGAAGCTTTCTTT
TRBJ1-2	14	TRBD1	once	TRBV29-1	CSVETDRAVGGYTF	TGCAGCGTTGAGACGGACAGGGCAGTCGGTGGCTACACCTTC
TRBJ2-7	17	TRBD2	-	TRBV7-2	CASSIIMGLPPGGVQYF	TGTGCCAGCAGCATCATTATGGGTCTACCACCGGGAGGGGTGCAGTACTTC
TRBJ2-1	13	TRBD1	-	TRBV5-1	CASSFGTGNEQFF	TGCGCCAGCAGCTTCGGGACAGGGAATGAGCAGTTCTTC
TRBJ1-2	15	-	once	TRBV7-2	CASSLAPGPRYGYTF	TGTGCCAGCAGCTTAGCTCCTGGGCCGCGCTATGGCTACACCTTC
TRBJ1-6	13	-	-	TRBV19	CAVGAALNSPLHF	TGTGCCGTAGGGGCAGCACTAAATTCACCCCTCCACTTT
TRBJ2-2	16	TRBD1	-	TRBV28	CASSLSGGGNTGELFF	TGTGCCAGCAGTTTGTCAGGGGGCGGGAACACCGGGGAGCTGTTTTTT
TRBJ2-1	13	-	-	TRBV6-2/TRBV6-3	CASSRKRDKEQFF	TGTGCCAGCAGCCGTAAAAGGGACAAAGAGCAGTTCTTC
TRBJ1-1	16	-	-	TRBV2	CASRVGGIIGSTEAFF	TGTGCCAGCAGGGTCGGCGGGATCATAGGGAGCACTGAAGCTTTCTTT
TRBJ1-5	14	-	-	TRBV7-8	CASSLGDLDQPQHF	TGTGCCAGCAGCTTAGGGGACTTAGATCAGCCCCAGCATTTT
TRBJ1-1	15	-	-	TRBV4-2	CASSQFETGNTEAFF	TGTGCCAGCAGCCAATTTGAGACTGGGAACACTGAAGCTTTCTTT
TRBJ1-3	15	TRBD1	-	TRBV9	CASTPGQGFGNTIYF	TGTGCCAGCACCCCGGGACAGGGCTTCGGAAACACCATATATTTT
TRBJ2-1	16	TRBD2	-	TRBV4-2	CASSQLAGGHVDEQFF	TGTGCCAGCAGCCAGCTAGCGGGGGGGCATGTGGATGAGCAGTTCTTC
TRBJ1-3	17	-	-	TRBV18	CASSPPGHLPGGNTIYF	TGTGCCAGCTCACCACCGGGACACCTTCCAGGTGGAAACACCATATATTTT
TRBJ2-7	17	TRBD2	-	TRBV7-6	CASSSRTSGGYSYEQYF	TGTGCCAGCAGCTCACGGACTAGCGGGGGCTACTCCTACGAGCAGTACTTC
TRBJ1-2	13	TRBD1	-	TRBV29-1	CSVWDRSNYGYTF	TGCAGCGTTTGGGACAGGAGTAACTATGGCTACACCTTC
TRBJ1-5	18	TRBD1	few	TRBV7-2	CASSEGQGEGHSNQPQHF	TGTGCCAGCAGCGAGGGACAGGGGGAAGGTCATAGCAATCAGCCCCAGCATTTT